The rows below give T cell receptor beta chains drawn from one sample of a study of blood T cells in healthy people across ages. TCRdb fed the 5' RACE reads into MiXCR, producing one record per CDR3 protein. The repertoire consists of about a million distinct CDR3 sequences, with 35% to 45% occurring once and the leading ten covering around 13%. Sequenced input: blood. The receptors were sampled from a man aged 18 to 29 in good health. Each CDR3 is given with its conserved first and last residue. Fields, in order: J gene, V gene, clone size, D gene, CDR3 DNA, CDR3 protein. A D gene is named only where the DNA matches it firmly. Clone size is not always given. Where it is, it says once, few, many or a class for expanded clones.

J gene: TRBJ1-5
V gene: TRBV29-1
clone size: many
D gene: .
CDR3 DNA: TGCAGCGTTTGCGACACGATCAATCAGCCCCAGCATTTT
CDR3 protein: CSVCDTINQPQHF

J gene: TRBJ2-5
V gene: TRBV4-3
clone size: few
D gene: .
CDR3 DNA: TGCGCCAGCAGCCCTGAGGAACGCCCTCCTCAAGAGACCCAGTACTTC
CDR3 protein: CASSPEERPPQETQYF

J gene: TRBJ1-4
V gene: TRBV12-3/TRBV12-4
clone size: many
D gene: TRBD1
CDR3 DNA: TGTGCCAGCCGCATGAGGGGACAGGGAGGAGAAAAACTGTTTTTT
CDR3 protein: CASRMRGQGGEKLFF

J gene: TRBJ2-3
V gene: TRBV5-1
clone size: few
D gene: .
CDR3 DNA: TGCGCCAGCAGCCTGGACTTAGAAGGAGATACGCAGTATTTT
CDR3 protein: CASSLDLEGDTQYF

J gene: TRBJ2-7
V gene: TRBV12-3/TRBV12-4
clone size: .
D gene: TRBD1
CDR3 DNA: TGTGCCAGCAGCCACCGGACAGGGTACGAGCAGTACTTC
CDR3 protein: CASSHRTGYEQYF

J gene: TRBJ2-1
V gene: TRBV28
clone size: .
D gene: TRBD1
CDR3 DNA: TGTGCCAGCAGTCTTATACAGGGGGAGTACAAGGAGCAGTTCTTC
CDR3 protein: CASSLIQGEYKEQFF

J gene: TRBJ2-5
V gene: TRBV20-1
clone size: few
D gene: TRBD2
CDR3 DNA: TGCAGTGCTAGTGGCGGGGGGGCCGAAGGAACCCAGTACTTC
CDR3 protein: CSASGGGAEGTQYF

J gene: TRBJ1-1
V gene: TRBV27
clone size: once
D gene: .
CDR3 DNA: TGTACCAGCAGTCGATCTGGCATCGGCACTGAAGCTTTCTTT
CDR3 protein: CTSSRSGIGTEAFF

J gene: TRBJ2-3
V gene: TRBV13
clone size: .
D gene: .
CDR3 DNA: TGTGCCAGCAGCGGGTCAGAGGTAGCGGAGCCAGATACGCAGTATTTT
CDR3 protein: CASSGSEVAEPDTQYF

J gene: TRBJ2-1
V gene: TRBV7-2
clone size: few
D gene: .
CDR3 DNA: TGTGCCAGCAGCTTAGAAAAGCGAGGGATTGAGCAGTTCTTC
CDR3 protein: CASSLEKRGIEQFF

J gene: TRBJ1-1
V gene: TRBV4-3
clone size: few
D gene: .
CDR3 DNA: TGCGCCAGCAGCCAAGAGCCGTATTCCCCCACTGAAGCTTTCTTT
CDR3 protein: CASSQEPYSPTEAFF

J gene: TRBJ1-2
V gene: TRBV29-1
clone size: .
D gene: .
CDR3 DNA: TGCAGCGTTGAAGTTTTCCGGGCCCCCTTAAAAGGATCAGGATTGGGTGGCTACACCTTC
CDR3 protein: CSVEVFRAPLKGSGLGGYTF

J gene: TRBJ2-6
V gene: TRBV28
clone size: .
D gene: .
CDR3 DNA: TGTGCCAGCAGTACCCTTAGGAGCTCTGGGGCCAACGTCCTGACTTTC
CDR3 protein: CASSTLRSSGANVLTF

J gene: TRBJ2-2
V gene: TRBV13
clone size: .
D gene: .
CDR3 DNA: TGTGCCAGCACCTTAGGGGCAGGGACGAACACCGGGGAGCTGTTTTTT
CDR3 protein: CASTLGAGTNTGELFF

J gene: TRBJ1-6
V gene: TRBV7-9
clone size: few
D gene: .
CDR3 DNA: TGTGCCAGCAGCCTCCCAGTGGTCAATTCACCCCTCCACTTT
CDR3 protein: CASSLPVVNSPLHF

J gene: TRBJ1-2
V gene: TRBV20-1
clone size: few
D gene: TRBD1
CDR3 DNA: TGCAGTGCTTGGACAGGGGAAAACTATGGCTACACCTTC
CDR3 protein: CSAWTGENYGYTF

J gene: TRBJ2-1
V gene: TRBV29-1
clone size: many
D gene: TRBD2
CDR3 DNA: TGCAGCGTTGAACGGGGGGGATACAATGAGCAGTTCTTC
CDR3 protein: CSVERGGYNEQFF

J gene: TRBJ1-2
V gene: TRBV3-1
clone size: .
D gene: TRBD1
CDR3 DNA: TGTGCCAGCAGCCAAGTGACAGGGGGCGGGTATGGCTACACCTTC
CDR3 protein: CASSQVTGGGYGYTF

J gene: TRBJ2-3
V gene: TRBV29-1
clone size: many
D gene: .
CDR3 DNA: TGCAGCGTTGAAGATAGGGGGGGGAGCACAGATACGCAGTATTTT
CDR3 protein: CSVEDRGGSTDTQYF

J gene: TRBJ1-5
V gene: TRBV7-8
clone size: .
D gene: TRBD1
CDR3 DNA: TGTGCCAGCAGCCCCCATGGGACAGGGGAATATAGCAATCAGCCCCAGCATTTT
CDR3 protein: CASSPHGTGEYSNQPQHF

J gene: TRBJ1-2
V gene: TRBV27
clone size: .
D gene: .
CDR3 DNA: TGTGCCAGCAGTTTATCGGGCCAAGGATACTATGGCTACACCTTC
CDR3 protein: CASSLSGQGYYGYTF

J gene: TRBJ1-2
V gene: TRBV20-1
clone size: .
D gene: .
CDR3 DNA: TGCAGTGCTAGTTTGCAGGGAGACCGTGGCTGCACCTTC
CDR3 protein: CSASLQGDRGCTF

J gene: TRBJ2-1
V gene: TRBV4-3
clone size: few
D gene: .
CDR3 DNA: TGCGCCGGCAGCGTGAACAGGGACAATGAGCAGTTCTTC
CDR3 protein: CAGSVNRDNEQFF

J gene: TRBJ2-1
V gene: TRBV6-2/TRBV6-3
clone size: .
D gene: .
CDR3 DNA: TGTGCCAGCAGTTTAACCGGCAAGCCCCACAATGAGCAGTTCTTC
CDR3 protein: CASSLTGKPHNEQFF

J gene: TRBJ2-4
V gene: TRBV20-1
clone size: .
D gene: .
CDR3 DNA: TGCAGTGCTAGTGGGACTTCCAACAATGAGCAGTACTTC
CDR3 protein: CSASGTSNNEQYF

J gene: TRBJ1-1
V gene: TRBV29-1
clone size: .
D gene: .
CDR3 DNA: TGCAGCGTTTGGCAGAACACTGAAGCTTTCTTT
CDR3 protein: CSVWQNTEAFF

J gene: TRBJ1-2
V gene: TRBV20-1
clone size: .
D gene: .
CDR3 DNA: TGCAGTGCTAGAGATGATAAGATAGCCCCGTACTATGGCTACACCTTC
CDR3 protein: CSARDDKIAPYYGYTF

J gene: TRBJ2-3
V gene: TRBV6-6
clone size: few
D gene: .
CDR3 DNA: TGTGCCAGCAGGCGACAGAGACGCACAGATACGCAGTATTTT
CDR3 protein: CASRRQRRTDTQYF

J gene: TRBJ2-1
V gene: TRBV5-6
clone size: .
D gene: .
CDR3 DNA: TGTGCCAGCAGCTTGGCTGGGGGCGCGGGGCTATGGGAGCAGTTCTTC
CDR3 protein: CASSLAGGAGLWEQFF